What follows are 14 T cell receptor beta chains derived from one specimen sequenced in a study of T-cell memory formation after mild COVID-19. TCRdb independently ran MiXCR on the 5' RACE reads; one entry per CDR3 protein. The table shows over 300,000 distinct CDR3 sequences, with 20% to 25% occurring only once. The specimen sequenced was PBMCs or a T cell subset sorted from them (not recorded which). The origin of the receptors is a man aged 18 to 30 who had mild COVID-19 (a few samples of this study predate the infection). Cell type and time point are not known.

The CDR3 protein is CASSPRLVQETQYF. In DNA form, the CDR3 reads TGCGCCAGCAGCCCACGACTAGTCCAAGAGACCCAGTACTTC. V is TRBV5-1 and J is TRBJ2-5; D might be TRBD2 (6 bases). Trimming took 4 bases from V and 1 from J, leaving 11 bases between them. Germline-derived CDR1 and CDR2 are SGHRS and YFSETQ. The CDR3 loop spans 14 amino acids.

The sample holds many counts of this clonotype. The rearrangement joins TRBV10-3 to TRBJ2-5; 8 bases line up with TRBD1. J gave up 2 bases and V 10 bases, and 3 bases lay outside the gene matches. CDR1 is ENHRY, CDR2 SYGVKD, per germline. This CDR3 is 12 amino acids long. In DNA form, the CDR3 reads TGTGCCACAAGACAGGGGCAAGAGACCCAGTACTTC. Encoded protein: CATRQGQETQYF.

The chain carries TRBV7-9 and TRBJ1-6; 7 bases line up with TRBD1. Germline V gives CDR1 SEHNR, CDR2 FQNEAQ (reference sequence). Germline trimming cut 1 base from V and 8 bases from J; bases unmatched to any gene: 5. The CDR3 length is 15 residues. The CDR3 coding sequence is TGTGCCAGCAGCTTAGTCTCAGGGGGATATTCACCCCTCCACTTT. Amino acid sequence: CASSLVSGGYSPLHF.

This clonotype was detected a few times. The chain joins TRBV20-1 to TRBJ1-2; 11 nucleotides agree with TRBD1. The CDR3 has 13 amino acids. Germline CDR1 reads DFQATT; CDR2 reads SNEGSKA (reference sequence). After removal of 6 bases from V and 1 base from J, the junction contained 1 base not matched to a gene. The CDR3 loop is CSAGQGVNYGYTF. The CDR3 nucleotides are TGCAGTGCGGGACAGGGGGTTAACTATGGCTACACCTTC.

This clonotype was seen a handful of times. CDR3 in DNA: TGCAGCGTCCCTAGGGGGGGCTCCTACAATGAGCAGTTCTTC. Translating gives CSVPRGGSYNEQFF. This sequence joins TRBV29-1 and TRBJ2-1, with a possible D match to TRBD2 (7 bases). The CDR3 has 14 amino acids. V shed 6 bases and J shed 0 bases, with 12 bases lying between them. Germline values: CDR1 SQVTM, CDR2 ANQGSEA.

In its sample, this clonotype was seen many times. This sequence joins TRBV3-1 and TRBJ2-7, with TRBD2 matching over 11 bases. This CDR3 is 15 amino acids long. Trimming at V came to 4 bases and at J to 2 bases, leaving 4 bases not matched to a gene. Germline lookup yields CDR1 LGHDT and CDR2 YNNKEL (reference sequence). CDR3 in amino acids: CASSRGTSGPYEQYF. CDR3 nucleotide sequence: TGTGCCAGCAGCCGAGGGACTAGCGGACCCTACGAGCAGTACTTC.

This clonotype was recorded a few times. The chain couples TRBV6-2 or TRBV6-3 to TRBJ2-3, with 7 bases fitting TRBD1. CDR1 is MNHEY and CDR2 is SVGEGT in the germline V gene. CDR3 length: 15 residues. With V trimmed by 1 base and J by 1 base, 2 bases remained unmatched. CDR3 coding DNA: TGTGCCAGCAGTTACTATCAGGGGGGCACAGATACGCAGTATTTT. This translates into CASSYYQGGTDTQYF.

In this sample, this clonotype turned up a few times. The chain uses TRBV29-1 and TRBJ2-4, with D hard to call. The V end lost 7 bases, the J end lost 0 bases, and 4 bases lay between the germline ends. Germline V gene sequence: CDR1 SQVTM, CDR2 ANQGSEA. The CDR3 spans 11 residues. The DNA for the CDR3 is TGCAGCGCCTTAGCCAAAAACATTCAGTACTTC. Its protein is CSALAKNIQYF.

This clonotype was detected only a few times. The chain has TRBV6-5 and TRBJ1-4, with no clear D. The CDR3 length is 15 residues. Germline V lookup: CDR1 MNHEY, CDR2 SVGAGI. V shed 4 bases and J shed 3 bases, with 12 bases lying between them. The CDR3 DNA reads TGTGCCAGCAGTTCCCAGGTTGGGGCTAATGAAAAACTGTTTTTT. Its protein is CASSSQVGANEKLFF.

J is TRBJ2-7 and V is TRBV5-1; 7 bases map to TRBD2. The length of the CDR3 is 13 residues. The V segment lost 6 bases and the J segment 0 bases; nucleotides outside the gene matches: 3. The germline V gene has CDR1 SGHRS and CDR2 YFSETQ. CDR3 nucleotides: TGCGCCAGCACTAGCGGTTACTCCTACGAGCAGTACTTC. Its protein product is CASTSGYSYEQYF.

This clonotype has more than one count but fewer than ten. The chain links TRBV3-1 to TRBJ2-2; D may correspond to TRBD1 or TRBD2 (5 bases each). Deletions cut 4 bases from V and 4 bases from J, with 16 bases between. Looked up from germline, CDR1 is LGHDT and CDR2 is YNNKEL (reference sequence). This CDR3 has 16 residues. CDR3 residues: CASSPTKGTSTGELFF. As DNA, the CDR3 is TGTGCCAGCAGCCCGACGAAGGGGACCAGCACCGGGGAGCTGTTTTTT. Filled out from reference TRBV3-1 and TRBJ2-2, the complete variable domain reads DTAVSQTPKYLVTQMGNDKSIKCEQNLGHDTMYWYKQDSKKFLKIMFSYNNKELIINETVPNRFSPKSPDKAHLNLHINSLELGDSAVYFCASSPTKGTSTGELFFGEGSRLTVL.

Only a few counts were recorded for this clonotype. The CDR3 loop reads CASSQSDGYSNQPQHF. As DNA, the CDR3 is TGTGCCAGCAGCCAATCGGACGGATATAGCAATCAGCCCCAGCATTTT. The J gene is TRBJ1-5, the V gene TRBV7-9; no firm D call. This CDR3 contains 16 residues. CDR1 and CDR2 from the germline V gene are SEHNR and FQNEAQ (reference sequence). V was pared by 5 bases and J by 0 bases, with 14 bases between.

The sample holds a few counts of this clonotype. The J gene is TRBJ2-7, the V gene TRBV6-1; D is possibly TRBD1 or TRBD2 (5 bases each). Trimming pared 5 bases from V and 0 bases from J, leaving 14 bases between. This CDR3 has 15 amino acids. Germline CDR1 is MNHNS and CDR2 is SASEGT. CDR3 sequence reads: CASSRLRDGSYEQYF. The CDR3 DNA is TGTGCCAGCAGTCGACTCCGGGACGGCTCCTACGAGCAGTACTTC.

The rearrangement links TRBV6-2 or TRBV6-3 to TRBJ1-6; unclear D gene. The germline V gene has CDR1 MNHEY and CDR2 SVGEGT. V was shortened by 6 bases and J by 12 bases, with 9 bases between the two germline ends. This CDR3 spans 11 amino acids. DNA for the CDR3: TGTGCCAGCAGCTCCCCCGGACCCCTCCACTTT. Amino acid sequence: CASSSPGPLHF.